Listed below are T cell receptor beta chains from one sample, sequenced in a study of cytomegalovirus exposure and HLA in healthy donors. Repertoires were generated with immunoSEQ multiplex PCR, while TCRdb's copy carries only in-frame clones and drops some. The table includes some 150,000 clones, around 79% detected once. The sequencing sample was made of PBMCs. All receptors derive from a man aged 45-60 years in good health and CMV-seropositive. The CDR3 runs from the conserved cysteine through the conserved F or W. The D gene is left open where the match is weak. Expanded clones get a size class; other rows say once, few or many, or leave the size out.

clone size: .; D gene: TRBD2; J gene: TRBJ2-1; V gene: TRBV5-1; CDR3 DNA: TGCGCCAGCAGCCAACACACCGGGACTAGCGGTTACAATGAGCAGTTCTTC; CDR3 protein: CASSQHTGTSGYNEQFF
clone size: .; D gene: TRBD1; J gene: TRBJ1-5; V gene: TRBV2; CDR3 DNA: TGTGCCAGCAGAAGGGGGACAGGGGTCAATCAGCCCCAGCATTTT; CDR3 protein: CASRRGTGVNQPQHF
clone size: .; D gene: .; J gene: TRBJ2-3; V gene: TRBV7-3; CDR3 DNA: TGTGCCAGCAGCTTAAACGGCGGGGCTGGTACGCAGTATTTT; CDR3 protein: CASSLNGGAGTQYF
clone size: .; D gene: TRBD2; J gene: TRBJ2-7; V gene: TRBV6-6; CDR3 DNA: TGTGCCAGCAGTTACTCACCGGGACTAGCCGGCAACGAGCAGTACTTC; CDR3 protein: CASSYSPGLAGNEQYF
clone size: .; D gene: .; J gene: TRBJ2-7; V gene: TRBV18; CDR3 DNA: TGTGCCAGCTCACCGCTCGCCGGTAGTTCGGACGAGCAGTACTTC; CDR3 protein: CASSPLAGSSDEQYF
clone size: .; D gene: TRBD1; J gene: TRBJ2-7; V gene: TRBV28; CDR3 DNA: TGTGCCAGCAGTTTAGGGGACAGGGGGCCCACCTACGAGCAGTACTTC; CDR3 protein: CASSLGDRGPTYEQYF
clone size: .; D gene: TRBD1; J gene: TRBJ2-7; V gene: TRBV11-2; CDR3 DNA: TGTGCCAGCAGCTTTGGTTCTTGGGAAGGACAGGGACCCTACGAGCAGTACTTC; CDR3 protein: CASSFGSWEGQGPYEQYF
clone size: .; D gene: TRBD1; J gene: TRBJ1-2; V gene: TRBV6-6; CDR3 DNA: TGTGCCAGCAGGGACACCGGGACAGGGTTGTATGGCTACACCTTC; CDR3 protein: CASRDTGTGLYGYTF
clone size: .; D gene: .; J gene: TRBJ1-2; V gene: TRBV30; CDR3 DNA: TGTGCCTGGAGTCAGGGTATTTATGGCTACACCTTC; CDR3 protein: CAWSQGIYGYTF
clone size: .; D gene: .; J gene: TRBJ2-3; V gene: TRBV4-1; CDR3 DNA: TGCGCCAGCAGCGCCGATACTTGGGCCACAGATACGCAGTATTTT; CDR3 protein: CASSADTWATDTQYF
clone size: .; D gene: .; J gene: TRBJ2-3; V gene: TRBV5-6; CDR3 DNA: TGTGCCAGTAGAGACAGGTCCCGTTCAGATACGCAGTATTTT; CDR3 protein: CASRDRSRSDTQYF
clone size: .; D gene: .; J gene: TRBJ2-7; V gene: TRBV5-6; CDR3 DNA: TGTGCCAGCAGCTTGGGACTGGGGGGTGAGCAGTACTTC; CDR3 protein: CASSLGLGGEQYF
clone size: .; D gene: .; J gene: TRBJ1-1; V gene: TRBV7-8; CDR3 DNA: TGTGCCAGCAGCTTGCAGGGGCGAAAGTACACTGAAGCTTTCTTT; CDR3 protein: CASSLQGRKYTEAFF
clone size: .; D gene: TRBD1; J gene: TRBJ2-5; V gene: TRBV9; CDR3 DNA: TGTGCCAGCAGCCCCCCCGGAGGACAGGGAAGGTCCCAGTACTTC; CDR3 protein: CASSPPGGQGRSQYF
clone size: .; D gene: TRBD2; J gene: TRBJ2-1; V gene: TRBV2; CDR3 DNA: TGTGCCAGCAGTTGGACTAGCGGGAATATGTTCAATGAGCAGTTCTTC; CDR3 protein: CASSWTSGNMFNEQFF
clone size: once; D gene: TRBD2; J gene: TRBJ2-1; V gene: TRBV14; CDR3 DNA: TGTGCCAGCAGCCAAGATTCGAGGGCCCCACTAGCGAAAGGGACCTACAATGAGCAGTTCTTC; CDR3 protein: CASSQDSRAPLAKGTYNEQFF
clone size: .; D gene: .; J gene: TRBJ1-1; V gene: TRBV6-5; CDR3 DNA: TGTGCCAGCAGAAACCCCCGGGTGAACACTGAAGCTTTCTTT; CDR3 protein: CASRNPRVNTEAFF